Listed here is a single T cell receptor (beta chain). Measured with immunoSEQ multiplex PCR; TCRdb has only the in-frame clones, and not every one. The table has just under 85,000 clones, 75% to 90% seen once. This entry comes from a study of OX40 agonist ivuxolimab in advanced cancers. This CDR3 comprises 15 residues. Between the trimmed V and J ends, which lost 2 bases and 5 bases, there was a span of 16 bases. Germline CDR1 is WSHSY and CDR2 is SAAADI. The specimen comprised CD4+ or CD8+ T cells sorted from blood, sampled in a trial of the OX40 agonist ivuxolimab. This receptor was obtained from an adult with an advanced solid tumor such as melanoma, head and neck, liver or kidney cancer. This chain links TRBV10-2 with TRBJ2-7, with D tentatively TRBD2 (7 bases). The DNA of the CDR3 is TGCGCCAGCAGTGAGGGGGGGGGCCGAAGTAACGAGCAGTACGTC. Translation gives CASSEGGGRSNEQYV.